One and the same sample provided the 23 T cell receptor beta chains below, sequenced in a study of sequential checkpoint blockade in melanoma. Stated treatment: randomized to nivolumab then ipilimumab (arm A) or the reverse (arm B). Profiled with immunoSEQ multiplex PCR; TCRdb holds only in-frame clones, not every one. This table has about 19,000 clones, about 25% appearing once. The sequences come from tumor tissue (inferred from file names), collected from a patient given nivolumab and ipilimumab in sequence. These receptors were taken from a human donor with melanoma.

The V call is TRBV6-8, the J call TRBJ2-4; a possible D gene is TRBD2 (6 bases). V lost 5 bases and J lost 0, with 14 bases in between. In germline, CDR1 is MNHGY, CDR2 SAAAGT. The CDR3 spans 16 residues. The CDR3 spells CASSELPGLAKNIQYF. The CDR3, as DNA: TGTGCCAGCAGTGAGCTCCCGGGACTAGCCAAAAACATTCAGTACTTC.

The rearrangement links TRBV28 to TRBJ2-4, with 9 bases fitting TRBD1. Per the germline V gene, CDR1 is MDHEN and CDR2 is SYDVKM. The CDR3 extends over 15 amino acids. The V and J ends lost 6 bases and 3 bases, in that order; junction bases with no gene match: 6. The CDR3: CASRPDRGGKNIQYF. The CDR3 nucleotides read TGTGCCAGCAGACCCGACAGGGGGGGCAAAAACATTCAGTACTTC.

The CDR3 bases are TGCGCCAGCAGCCCGACTAGCGGGAGGACCTACGAGCAGTACTTC. Protein sequence: CASSPTSGRTYEQYF. The chain links TRBV5-1 to TRBJ2-7; TRBD2 matches at 13 bases. Germline CDR1 is SGHRS and CDR2 is YFSETQ. The CDR3 extends over 15 amino acids. V trimming: 4 bases; J trimming: 2 bases; junction bases outside the gene matches: 3.

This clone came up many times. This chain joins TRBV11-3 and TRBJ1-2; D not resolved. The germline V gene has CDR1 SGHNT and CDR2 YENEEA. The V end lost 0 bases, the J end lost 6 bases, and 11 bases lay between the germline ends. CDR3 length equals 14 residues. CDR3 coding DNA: TGTGCCAGCAGCTTAGATGCTAAAGTGGATGGCTACACCTTC. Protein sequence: CASSLDAKVDGYTF.

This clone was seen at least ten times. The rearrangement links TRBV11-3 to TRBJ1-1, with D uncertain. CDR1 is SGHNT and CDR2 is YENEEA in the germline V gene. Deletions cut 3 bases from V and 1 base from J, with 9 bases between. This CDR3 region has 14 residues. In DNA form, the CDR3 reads TGTGCCAGCAGCTTGGTTAGTAGGAACACTGAAGCTTTCTTT. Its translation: CASSLVSRNTEAFF. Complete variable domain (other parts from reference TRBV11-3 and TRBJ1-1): EAGVVQSPRYKIIEKKQPVAFWCNPISGHNTLYWYLQNLGQGPELLIRYENEEAVDDSQLPKDRFSAERLKGVDSTLKIQPAELGDSAVYLCASSLVSRNTEAFFGQGTRLTVV.

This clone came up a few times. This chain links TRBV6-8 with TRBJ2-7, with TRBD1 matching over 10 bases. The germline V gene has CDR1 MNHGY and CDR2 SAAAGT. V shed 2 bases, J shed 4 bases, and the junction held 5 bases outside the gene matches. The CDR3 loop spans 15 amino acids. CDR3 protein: CASSYDGTGVYEQYF. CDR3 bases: TGTGCCAGCAGTTACGACGGGACAGGGGTGTACGAGCAGTACTTC.

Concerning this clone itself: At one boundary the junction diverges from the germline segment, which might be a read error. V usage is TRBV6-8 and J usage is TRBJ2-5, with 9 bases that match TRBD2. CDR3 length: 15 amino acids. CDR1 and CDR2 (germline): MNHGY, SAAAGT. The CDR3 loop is CAISGASGAKETQYF. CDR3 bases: TGTGCCATCAGTGGTGCTAGCGGGGCTAAAGAGACCCAGTACTTC.

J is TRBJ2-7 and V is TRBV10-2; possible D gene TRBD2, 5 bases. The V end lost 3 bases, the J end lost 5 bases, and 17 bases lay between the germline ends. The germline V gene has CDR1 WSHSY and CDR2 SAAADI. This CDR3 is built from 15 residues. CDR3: CASSDSPEGGHEQYF. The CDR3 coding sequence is TGCGCCAGCAGTGATTCGCCAGAGGGTGGCCACGAGCAGTACTTC.

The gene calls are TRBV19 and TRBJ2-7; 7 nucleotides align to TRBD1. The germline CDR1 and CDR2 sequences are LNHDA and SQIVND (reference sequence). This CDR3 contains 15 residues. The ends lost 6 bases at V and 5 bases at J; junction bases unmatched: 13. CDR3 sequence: CASRALDRFIHEQYF. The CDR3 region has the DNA TGTGCCAGTAGGGCATTGGACAGGTTCATCCACGAGCAGTACTTC.

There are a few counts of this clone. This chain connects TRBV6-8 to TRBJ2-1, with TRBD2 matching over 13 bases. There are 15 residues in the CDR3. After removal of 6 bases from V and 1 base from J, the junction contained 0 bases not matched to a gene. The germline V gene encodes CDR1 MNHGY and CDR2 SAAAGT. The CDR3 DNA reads TGTGCCAGCAGACTAGCGGGAGGGTCCTACAATGAGCAGTTCTTC. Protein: CASRLAGGSYNEQFF.

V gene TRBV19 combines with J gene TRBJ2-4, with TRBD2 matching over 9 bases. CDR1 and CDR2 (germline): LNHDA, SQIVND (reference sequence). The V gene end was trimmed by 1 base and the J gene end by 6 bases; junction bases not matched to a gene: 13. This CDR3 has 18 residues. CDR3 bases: TGTGCCAGTAGTATAGTTGGCGGGAGGGCCGGTAGGGGAAACATTCAGTACTTC. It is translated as CASSIVGGRAGRGNIQYF.

DNA for the CDR3: TGTGCCAGTAGTACCTTTCTATCACCAAGGGATAATGAAAAACTGTTTTTT. It translates to CASSTFLSPRDNEKLFF. The J gene is TRBJ1-4, the V gene TRBV19; D gene ambiguous. The ends were cut back, 4 bases at V and 4 bases at J, with 19 bases in the middle. There are 17 residues in the CDR3. Germline CDR1 is LNHDA and CDR2 is SQIVND (reference sequence).

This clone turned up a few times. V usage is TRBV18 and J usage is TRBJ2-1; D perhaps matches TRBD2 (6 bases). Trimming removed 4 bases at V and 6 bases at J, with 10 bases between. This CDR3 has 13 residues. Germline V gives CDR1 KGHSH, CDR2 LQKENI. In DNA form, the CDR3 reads TGTGCCAGCTCACAACTAGCTATCAATGAGCAGTTCTTC. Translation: CASSQLAINEQFF.

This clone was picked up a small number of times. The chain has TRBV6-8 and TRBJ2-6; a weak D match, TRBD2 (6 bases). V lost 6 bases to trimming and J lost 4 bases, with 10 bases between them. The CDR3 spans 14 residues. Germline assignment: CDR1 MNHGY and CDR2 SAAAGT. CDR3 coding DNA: TGTGCCAGCAGGGGGGGTTCAGGGGCCAACGTCCTGACTTTC. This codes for CASRGGSGANVLTF.

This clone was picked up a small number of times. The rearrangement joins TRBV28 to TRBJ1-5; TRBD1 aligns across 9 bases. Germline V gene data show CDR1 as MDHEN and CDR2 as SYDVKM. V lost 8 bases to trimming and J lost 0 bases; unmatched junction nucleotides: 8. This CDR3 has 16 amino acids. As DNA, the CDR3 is TGTGCCAGCTACACAGGGGGCGGCTATAGCAATCAGCCCCAGCATTTT. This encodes CASYTGGGYSNQPQHF.

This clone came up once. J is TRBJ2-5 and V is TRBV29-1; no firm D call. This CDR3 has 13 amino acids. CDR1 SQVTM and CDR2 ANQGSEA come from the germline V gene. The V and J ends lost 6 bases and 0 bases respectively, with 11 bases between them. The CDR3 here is CSVPDSYQETQYF. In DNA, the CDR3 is TGCAGCGTCCCCGACTCGTACCAAGAGACCCAGTACTTC.

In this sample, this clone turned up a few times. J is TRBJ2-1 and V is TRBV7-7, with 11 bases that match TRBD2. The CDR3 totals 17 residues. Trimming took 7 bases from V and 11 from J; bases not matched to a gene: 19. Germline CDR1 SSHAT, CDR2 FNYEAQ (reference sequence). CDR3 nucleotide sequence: TGTGCCAGCACCCTTTCCCCGGGACTAGCGGAGGGGGCCCAGCAGTTCTTC. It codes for CASTLSPGLAEGAQQFF.

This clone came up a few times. The CDR3 DNA reads as TGTGCCAGCAGCCGGGACTTATCCTACGAGCAGTACTTC. Protein product: CASSRDLSYEQYF. The chain uses TRBV9 and TRBJ2-7, with a tentative D call TRBD2 (6 bases). CDR1 and CDR2 from the germline V gene are SGDLS and YYNGEE. The CDR3 spans 13 residues. The V and J ends lost 4 bases and 1 base respectively, with 9 bases between them.

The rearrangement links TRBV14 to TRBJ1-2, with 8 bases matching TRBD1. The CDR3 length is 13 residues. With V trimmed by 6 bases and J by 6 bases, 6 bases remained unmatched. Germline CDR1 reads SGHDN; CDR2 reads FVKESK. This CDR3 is CASSHNRGNGYTF. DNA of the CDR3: TGTGCCAGCAGTCACAACAGGGGGAATGGCTACACCTTC.

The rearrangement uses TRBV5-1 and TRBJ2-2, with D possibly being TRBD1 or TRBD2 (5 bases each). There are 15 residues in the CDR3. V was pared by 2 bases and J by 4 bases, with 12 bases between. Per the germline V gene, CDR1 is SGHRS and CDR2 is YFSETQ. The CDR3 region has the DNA TGCGCCAGCAGCTTTGCTCAGGGACCCACCGGGGAGCTGTTTTTT. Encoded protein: CASSFAQGPTGELFF.

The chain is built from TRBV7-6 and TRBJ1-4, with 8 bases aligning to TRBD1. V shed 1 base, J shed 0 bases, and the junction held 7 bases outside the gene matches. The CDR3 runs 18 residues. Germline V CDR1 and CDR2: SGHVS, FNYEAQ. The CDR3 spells CASSLDRDRGATNEKLFF. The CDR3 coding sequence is TGTGCCAGCAGCTTAGATCGTGACAGGGGTGCAACTAATGAAAAACTGTTTTTT.

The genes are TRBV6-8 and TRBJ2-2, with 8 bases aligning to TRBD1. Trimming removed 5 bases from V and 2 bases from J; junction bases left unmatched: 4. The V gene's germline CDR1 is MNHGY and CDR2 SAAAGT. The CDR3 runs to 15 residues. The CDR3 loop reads CASSPGQVNTGELFF. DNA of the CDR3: TGTGCCAGCAGTCCGGGACAGGTCAACACCGGGGAGCTGTTTTTT.

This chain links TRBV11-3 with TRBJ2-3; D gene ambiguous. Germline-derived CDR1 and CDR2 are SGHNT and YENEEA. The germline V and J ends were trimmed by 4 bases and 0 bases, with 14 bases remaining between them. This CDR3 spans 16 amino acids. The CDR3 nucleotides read TGTGCCAGCAGCTCCTTAACTAAAGTGAGCACAGATACGCAGTATTTT. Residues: CASSSLTKVSTDTQYF.